These T cell receptor beta chains were read from a single sample in a study of blood T cell repertoires in COVID-19. Using immunoSEQ multiplex PCR, the repertoire was profiled, and TCRdb retains in-frame clones only, with some absent. Among approximately 140,000 clones listed, less than 90% were seen once. The sequencing input was peripheral blood. All receptors come from a human donor with COVID-19, enrolled during active disease. The donor label of this sample is uncertain. Each CDR3 is given with its conserved first and last residue. Rows may omit the clone size; those that give it use once, few, many or a size class.

>TRBV5-4|-|TRBJ1-5
CASSLFGTGGSQPQHF
>TRBV11-2|-|TRBJ2-2
CASSLGGGEAGELFF
>TRBV18|-|TRBJ2-1
CASSPGLVSNEQFF
>TRBV7-3|-|TRBJ1-2
CASSSGGRDYGYTF
>TRBV6-2/TRBV6-3|-|TRBJ1-5
CASSYRGGFQPQHF
>TRBV12-5|-|TRBJ1-3
CASGQGQGVFSDTIYF
>TRBV7-2|-|TRBJ1-3
CASSQDSSGNTIYF
>TRBV9|-|TRBJ2-3
CASSVEQGSQSTDTQYF
>TRBV29-1|-|TRBJ2-5
CSVEVVERETQYF
>TRBV19|-|TRBJ1-2
CATRQGAEGYTF
>TRBV5-1|-|TRBJ1-1
CASSLGVGNAEAFF
>TRBV5-1|-|TRBJ1-2
CASSLEGVGYTF
>TRBV7-9|-|TRBJ2-3
CASSYREGPPDTQYF
>TRBV2|-|TRBJ1-1
CASRDSTTGGTEAFF
>TRBV4-1|-|TRBJ1-1
CASSQSTVQLNTEAFF
>TRBV3-1/TRBV3-2|-|TRBJ1-5
CASSQDGGGGNQPQHF
>TRBV3-1/TRBV3-2|-|TRBJ1-2
CASSQDGATGSYGYTF
>TRBV3-1/TRBV3-2|-|TRBJ2-5
CASSPRTRRETQYF
>TRBV3-1/TRBV3-2|once|TRBJ2-2
CASSLGTSGVTGELFF
>TRBV5-1|-|TRBJ1-4
CASSSAGDGGEKLFF
>TRBV29-1|-|TRBJ2-7
CSAREGQYNYEQYF
>TRBV6-5|-|TRBJ1-5
CASSRAPHQPQHF
>TRBV5-1|-|TRBJ2-7
CASSFNSYEQYF
>TRBV25-1|-|TRBJ2-7
CASSDAASASYEQYF
>TRBV7-3|-|TRBJ2-2
CASSLLGLAGDTGELFF
>TRBV11-2|-|TRBJ2-3
CASSLPGGFTDTQYF